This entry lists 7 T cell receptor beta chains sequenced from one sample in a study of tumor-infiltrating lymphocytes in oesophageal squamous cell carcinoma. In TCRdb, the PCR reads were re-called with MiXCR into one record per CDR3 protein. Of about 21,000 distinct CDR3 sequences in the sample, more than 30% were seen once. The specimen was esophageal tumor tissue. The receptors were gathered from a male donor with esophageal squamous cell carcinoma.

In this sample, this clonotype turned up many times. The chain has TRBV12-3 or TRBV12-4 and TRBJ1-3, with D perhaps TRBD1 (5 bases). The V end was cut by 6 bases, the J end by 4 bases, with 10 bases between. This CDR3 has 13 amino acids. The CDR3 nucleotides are TGTGCCAGCAGAAGGGGTGTCGGAAACACCATATATTTT. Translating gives CASRRGVGNTIYF.

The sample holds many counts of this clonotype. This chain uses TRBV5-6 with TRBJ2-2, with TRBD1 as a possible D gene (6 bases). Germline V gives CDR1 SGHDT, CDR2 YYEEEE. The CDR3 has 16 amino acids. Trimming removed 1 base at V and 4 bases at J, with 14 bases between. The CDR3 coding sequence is TGTGCCAGCAGCTTGAAGGCAGGGGATTCCACCGGGGAGCTGTTTTTT. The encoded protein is CASSLKAGDSTGELFF.

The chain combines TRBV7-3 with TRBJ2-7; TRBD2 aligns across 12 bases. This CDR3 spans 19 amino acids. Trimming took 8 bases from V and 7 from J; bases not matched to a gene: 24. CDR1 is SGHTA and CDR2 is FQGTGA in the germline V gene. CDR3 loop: CASGQRTSGDYSSYNEQYF. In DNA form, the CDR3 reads TGTGCCAGCGGCCAGAGGACTAGCGGGGACTACTCCTCCTACAATGAGCAGTACTTC.

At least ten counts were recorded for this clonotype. CDR3 bases: TGCAGTAGCGGGGTCTACAATGAGCAGTTCTTC. Translated, it gives CSSGVYNEQFF. The genes are TRBV20-1 and TRBJ2-1, with 7 bases identical to TRBD2. Trimming cost V 8 bases and J 3 bases; bases outside gene matches: 1. Germline V gene data show CDR1 as DFQATT and CDR2 as SNEGSKA (reference sequence). The CDR3 is 11 amino acids.

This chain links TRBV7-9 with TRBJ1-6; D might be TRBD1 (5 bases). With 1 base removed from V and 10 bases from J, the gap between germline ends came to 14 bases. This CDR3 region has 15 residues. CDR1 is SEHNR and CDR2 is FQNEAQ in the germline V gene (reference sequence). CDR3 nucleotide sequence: TGTGCCAGCAGCTTAGACCAGGGCCCAAAGTCACCCCTCCACTTT. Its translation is CASSLDQGPKSPLHF. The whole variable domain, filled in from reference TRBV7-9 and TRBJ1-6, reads DTGVSQNPRHKITKRGQNVTFRCDPISEHNRLYWYRQTLGQGPEFLTYFQNEAQLEKSRLLSDRFSAERPKGSFSTLEIQRTEQGDSAMYLCASSLDQGPKSPLHFGNGTRLTVT.

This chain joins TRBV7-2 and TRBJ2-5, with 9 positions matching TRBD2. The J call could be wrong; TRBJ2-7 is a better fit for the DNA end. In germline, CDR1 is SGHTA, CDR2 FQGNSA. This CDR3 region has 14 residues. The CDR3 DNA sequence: TGTGCCAGCAGCTATATTAGCGGGAGTTACGAGCAGTACTTC. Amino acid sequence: CASSYISGSYEQYF.

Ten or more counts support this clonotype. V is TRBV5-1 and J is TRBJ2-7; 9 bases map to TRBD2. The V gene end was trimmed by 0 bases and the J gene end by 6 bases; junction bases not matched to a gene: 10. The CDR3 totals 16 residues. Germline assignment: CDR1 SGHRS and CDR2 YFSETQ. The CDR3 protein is CASSLEHRREGLEQYF. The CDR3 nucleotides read TGCGCCAGCAGCTTGGAACACCGGCGGGAGGGTCTCGAGCAGTACTTC.